This T cell receptor beta chain was obtained from a study of T cell repertoires in cytomegalovirus infection. Study details: Indicated by public TCR beta signatures were CMV infection and matching HLA type. Study observations and caveats: HLA-C-restricted TCR beta clonotypes specific for CMV led the ex vivo response. Cumulated frequencies of public TCR beta families served to identify carriers of CMV plus the relevant HLA.

This CDR3 is 15 amino acids long. V was trimmed by 10 bases and J by 10 bases, leaving 28 bases between them. This clonotype was recorded at least ten times. Its antigen is as yet unknown. TCRdb recomputed calls from the reads with MiXCR, one row per CDR3 protein. The data contain approximately 290,000 distinct CDR3 sequences, about a quarter of them singletons. The chain joins TRBV12-3 or TRBV12-4 to TRBJ1-1, with TRBD1 as a possible D gene (6 bases). Sample: PBMCs. This receptor was obtained from a human donor in good health (CMV status not recorded). Some clones in this sample may be carry-over from other donors' samples. The CDR3 coding sequence is TGTGCCACAGGGGCTCGGAGAGGGGCGACGGAGGGAGCTTTCTTT. As protein: CATGARRGATEGAFF.